The rows below give T cell receptor beta chains drawn from one sample of a study of T cell changes during pregnancy in multiple sclerosis. The table came from immunoSEQ multiplex PCR; TCRdb's copy has only in-frame clones and leaves some out. The repertoire consists of roughly 80,000 clones, with approximately 89% occurring once and the leading ten covering around 1.8%. This specimen consisted of peripheral blood, obtained before pregnancy. Receptors originate from a female donor with multiple sclerosis, enrolled in a pregnancy study. Both conserved end residues are part of each CDR3. A D gene is named only where the DNA matches it firmly. Expanded clones get a size class; other rows say once, few or many, or leave the size out.

cdr3_nt: TGTGCCAGCAGCTCGACAGGCCAGCAGGGAAACACCATATATTTT
cdr3_aa: CASSSTGQQGNTIYF
v_call: TRBV7-8
d_call: -
clone_size: -
j_call: TRBJ1-3

cdr3_nt: TGTGCCATCAGTGACAGGGTTGTCACAGATACGCAGTATTTT
cdr3_aa: CAISDRVVTDTQYF
v_call: TRBV10-3
d_call: -
clone_size: -
j_call: TRBJ2-3

cdr3_nt: TGCGCCAGCAGCTTGGCCTTAGAGATTGAGCAGTTCTTC
cdr3_aa: CASSLALEIEQFF
v_call: TRBV5-1
d_call: -
clone_size: -
j_call: TRBJ2-1

cdr3_nt: TGCGCCAGCAGGGGACTCAATAGCAATCAGCCCCAGCATTTT
cdr3_aa: CASRGLNSNQPQHF
v_call: TRBV10-2
d_call: -
clone_size: -
j_call: TRBJ1-5

cdr3_nt: TGCGCCAGCAGCCAGGTTGGGGACAGCAGGGGTGAAAAACTGTTTTTT
cdr3_aa: CASSQVGDSRGEKLFF
v_call: TRBV4-3
d_call: TRBD1
clone_size: -
j_call: TRBJ1-4

cdr3_nt: TGTGCCAGCTCACCACGGTGGGGGGATGAGCAGTTCTTC
cdr3_aa: CASSPRWGDEQFF
v_call: TRBV18
d_call: -
clone_size: -
j_call: TRBJ2-1

cdr3_nt: TGCGCCAGCAGCCAAGGGCCCTCACCCCTCCATTTT
cdr3_aa: CASSQGPSPLHF
v_call: TRBV4-1
d_call: -
clone_size: -
j_call: TRBJ1-6

cdr3_nt: TGTGCCATCAGTGTTTACACCGGGACTAGCGGGTCTGGGGCCAACGTCCTGACTTTC
cdr3_aa: CAISVYTGTSGSGANVLTF
v_call: TRBV10-3
d_call: TRBD2
clone_size: -
j_call: TRBJ2-6

cdr3_nt: TGTGCCAGCAGCGTCACTAGCGGGGGCTACAATGAGCAGTTCTTC
cdr3_aa: CASSVTSGGYNEQFF
v_call: TRBV9
d_call: TRBD2
clone_size: -
j_call: TRBJ2-1

cdr3_nt: TGCGCCAGCAGTCTGGAAGGACAGGGGGAGACCCAGTACTTC
cdr3_aa: CASSLEGQGETQYF
v_call: TRBV5-1
d_call: TRBD1
clone_size: -
j_call: TRBJ2-5

cdr3_nt: TGTGCCAGCAGTATTAGTGCTTCTGGCTACACCTTC
cdr3_aa: CASSISASGYTF
v_call: TRBV6-1
d_call: -
clone_size: -
j_call: TRBJ1-2

cdr3_nt: TGTGCCAGCAGTTTCCCAGGGAGGCTTAATGAAAAACTGTTTTTT
cdr3_aa: CASSFPGRLNEKLFF
v_call: TRBV28
d_call: -
clone_size: -
j_call: TRBJ1-4

cdr3_nt: TGCGCCAGCAGCTTTCGGCGGGGGGTGTACGAGCAGTACTTC
cdr3_aa: CASSFRRGVYEQYF
v_call: TRBV5-1
d_call: TRBD2
clone_size: once
j_call: TRBJ2-7

cdr3_nt: TGTGCCAGCAGCCCCCGGGATTTTGGGACCGGGGAGCTGTTTTTT
cdr3_aa: CASSPRDFGTGELFF
v_call: TRBV6-5
d_call: -
clone_size: -
j_call: TRBJ2-2

cdr3_nt: TGCGCCAGTACAGGGGGTCTCGATGAGCAGTTCTTC
cdr3_aa: CASTGGLDEQFF
v_call: TRBV5-1
d_call: TRBD1
clone_size: -
j_call: TRBJ2-1

cdr3_nt: TGTGCCAGCGCCCGGGGGGGGAACACCGGGGAGCTGTTTTTT
cdr3_aa: CASARGGNTGELFF
v_call: TRBV7-8
d_call: TRBD2
clone_size: -
j_call: TRBJ2-2

cdr3_nt: TGTGCCAGCAGCTCTATGACAGGGACGATTAATGAAAAACTGTTTTTT
cdr3_aa: CASSSMTGTINEKLFF
v_call: TRBV7-2
d_call: TRBD1
clone_size: -
j_call: TRBJ1-4

cdr3_nt: TGTGCCAGCAGCCTCCTTGGAGGCACCATATATTTT
cdr3_aa: CASSLLGGTIYF
v_call: TRBV6-5
d_call: -
clone_size: -
j_call: TRBJ1-3

cdr3_nt: TGTGCCAGCAGCTTTTGGGGCAGTTCACCCCTCCACTTT
cdr3_aa: CASSFWGSSPLHF
v_call: TRBV7-2
d_call: -
clone_size: once
j_call: TRBJ1-6

cdr3_nt: TGTGCCAGCAGCTTGGGGCGAGTCTCTGAAGCTTTCTTT
cdr3_aa: CASSLGRVSEAFF
v_call: TRBV11-1
d_call: -
clone_size: -
j_call: TRBJ1-1

cdr3_nt: TGCGCCAGCACAGACAGGGGAACTAACTATGGCTACACCTTC
cdr3_aa: CASTDRGTNYGYTF
v_call: TRBV10-2
d_call: TRBD1
clone_size: -
j_call: TRBJ1-2

cdr3_nt: TGTGCCATCACCATGACAGGGGAGGGTGGCTACACCTTC
cdr3_aa: CAITMTGEGGYTF
v_call: TRBV10-3
d_call: TRBD1
clone_size: -
j_call: TRBJ1-2

cdr3_nt: TGTGCCACCAGCGAGGGGGCTGGACCTTATGGCTACACCTTC
cdr3_aa: CATSEGAGPYGYTF
v_call: TRBV15
d_call: TRBD1
clone_size: -
j_call: TRBJ1-2

cdr3_nt: TGTGCCAGCAGTTGGGGACAGGGGGCCCACGAGCAGTACTTC
cdr3_aa: CASSWGQGAHEQYF
v_call: TRBV27
d_call: TRBD1
clone_size: -
j_call: TRBJ2-7

cdr3_nt: TGCGCCAGCAGGATTACGGACAGTAACACTGAAGCTTTCTTT
cdr3_aa: CASRITDSNTEAFF
v_call: TRBV5-1
d_call: -
clone_size: -
j_call: TRBJ1-1

cdr3_nt: TGTGCCAGCAGCTTCGGTCGTAGGACAGGACCCTACGAGCAGTACTTC
cdr3_aa: CASSFGRRTGPYEQYF
v_call: TRBV7-2
d_call: TRBD1
clone_size: -
j_call: TRBJ2-7

cdr3_nt: TGCGCCAGCAGCTTACGGACAGGGTCCTACGAGCAGTACTTC
cdr3_aa: CASSLRTGSYEQYF
v_call: TRBV5-1
d_call: TRBD1
clone_size: -
j_call: TRBJ2-7

cdr3_nt: TGTGCCTGGAGTGATGGCGGAGCCTACGAGCAGTACTTC
cdr3_aa: CAWSDGGAYEQYF
v_call: TRBV30
d_call: -
clone_size: -
j_call: TRBJ2-7

cdr3_nt: TGTGCCAGCAGTCTGGGGGGGAGCACCGGGGAGCTGTTTTTT
cdr3_aa: CASSLGGSTGELFF
v_call: TRBV28
d_call: TRBD2
clone_size: -
j_call: TRBJ2-2

cdr3_nt: TGTGCCAGCAGCTTTGGAAGCGGAGGTAATGAGCAGTTCTTC
cdr3_aa: CASSFGSGGNEQFF
v_call: TRBV13
d_call: -
clone_size: -
j_call: TRBJ2-1

cdr3_nt: TGTGCCACAGCGGGGCTCTATTCTTATTCACCCCTCCACTTT
cdr3_aa: CATAGLYSYSPLHF
v_call: TRBV28
d_call: -
clone_size: -
j_call: TRBJ1-6

cdr3_nt: TGCGCCAGCAGTGAAAAGTCGGGGGGGCGCACAGATACGCAGTATTTT
cdr3_aa: CASSEKSGGRTDTQYF
v_call: TRBV4-3
d_call: TRBD2
clone_size: -
j_call: TRBJ2-3

cdr3_nt: TGTGCCAGCAGTGAATGGGGACAGGGCTATGGCTACACCTTC
cdr3_aa: CASSEWGQGYGYTF
v_call: TRBV2
d_call: TRBD1
clone_size: -
j_call: TRBJ1-2

cdr3_nt: TGTGCCAGCTCACCAGCGGCGGGGGAAAGACTGTTTTTT
cdr3_aa: CASSPAAGERLFF
v_call: TRBV18
d_call: -
clone_size: -
j_call: TRBJ1-4

cdr3_nt: TGTGCCAGCAGTGACCAGGGGGTTCGAGACTATGGCTACACCTTC
cdr3_aa: CASSDQGVRDYGYTF
v_call: TRBV25-1
d_call: TRBD1
clone_size: -
j_call: TRBJ1-2

cdr3_nt: TGTGCCAGCAGCCAAGATAGTAGTCAGCCCCAGCATTTT
cdr3_aa: CASSQDSSQPQHF
v_call: TRBV9
d_call: -
clone_size: -
j_call: TRBJ1-5

cdr3_nt: TGTGCCAGCAGTTTTTTTACAGGGTCTAACTATGGCTACACCTTC
cdr3_aa: CASSFFTGSNYGYTF
v_call: TRBV28
d_call: -
clone_size: -
j_call: TRBJ1-2